Below, 26 T cell receptor beta chains from the same sample are listed, as sequenced in a study of identical twins. TCRdb used MiXCR to reprocess the 5' RACE reads, holding one entry per CDR3 protein. Seen here are 300,000 to 350,000 distinct CDR3 sequences, more than 9% observed once, and the top ten hold 6% to 9%. The same sample was also used in a study of yellow fever vaccine responses in identical twins.

Sequences were obtained from CD8+ T cells sorted from blood. All receptors derive from a woman in her late teens or twenties in good health.

The chain uses TRBV20-1 and TRBJ2-3; D unresolved. The CDR3 extends over 14 amino acids. Looked up from germline, CDR1 is DFQATT and CDR2 is SNEGSKA (reference sequence). The V end lost 6 bases, the J end lost 1 base, and 14 bases lay between the germline ends. The CDR3 bases are TGCAGTGCCCACTTGGGGTCCGGCACAGATACGCAGTATTTT. Protein sequence: CSAHLGSGTDTQYF.

V usage is TRBV29-1 and J usage is TRBJ2-1; TRBD2 is a possible D gene (7 bases). CDR1 SQVTM and CDR2 ANQGSEA come from the germline V gene. The ends were cut back, 6 bases at V and 2 bases at J, with 17 bases in the middle. This CDR3 is 15 amino acids long. CDR3 protein: CSVQGGGRAYNEQFF. DNA for the CDR3: TGCAGCGTCCAAGGGGGGGGTAGGGCCTACAATGAGCAGTTCTTC.

The table lists this clonotype with a few counts. The chain uses TRBV27 and TRBJ1-5; a possible D gene is TRBD1 (5 bases). Per the germline V gene, CDR1 is MNHEY and CDR2 is SMNVEV (reference sequence). With 6 bases removed from V and 2 bases from J, the gap between germline ends came to 8 bases. The CDR3 contains 13 residues. The CDR3 spells CASRGQGNQPQHF. As DNA, the CDR3 is TGTGCCAGCAGGGGGCAGGGCAATCAGCCCCAGCATTTT.

This clonotype has only a few counts. The chain has TRBV2 and TRBJ2-2, with 8 bases fitting TRBD2. The V gene end was trimmed by 8 bases and the J gene end by 5 bases; junction bases not matched to a gene: 10. The CDR3 is made up of 15 amino acids. Germline V gene sequence: CDR1 SNHLY, CDR2 FYNNEI. The CDR3 sequence: CASLHGGAKTGELFF. CDR3 in DNA: TGTGCCAGCCTTCACGGGGGGGCTAAAACCGGGGAGCTGTTTTTT.

CDR3 loop: CATSHRGWANTGELFF. The CDR3 DNA sequence: TGTGCCACCAGCCACAGGGGGTGGGCGAACACCGGGGAGCTGTTTTTT. V is TRBV15 and J is TRBJ2-2, with 8 bases identical to TRBD1. J was trimmed by 0 bases and V by 5 bases; bases with no gene match: 5. The CDR3 sequence is 16 residues long. Looked up from germline, CDR1 is LNHNV and CDR2 is YYDKDF (reference sequence).

This clonotype was counted many times. This rearrangement joins TRBV5-6 to TRBJ2-2, with 8 bases identical to TRBD1. Germline CDR1 SGHDT, CDR2 YYEEEE. The CDR3 runs 15 residues. The J segment lost 2 bases and the V segment lost 2 bases, leaving 2 bases of the junction unmatched. The CDR3 reads CASSFGQGNTGELFF. The CDR3 DNA is TGTGCCAGCAGCTTTGGACAGGGAAACACCGGGGAGCTGTTTTTT.

J is TRBJ2-7 and V is TRBV3-1; 8 nucleotides agree with TRBD1. The germline V gene encodes CDR1 LGHDT and CDR2 YNNKEL (reference sequence). The CDR3 spans 15 residues. V was clipped by 4 bases and J by 3 bases; unmatched bases: 8. The CDR3 sequence: CASSRGTGTYYEQYV. In DNA, the CDR3 is TGTGCCAGCAGCCGGGGGACAGGAACCTACTACGAGCAGTACGTC.

The chain carries TRBV20-1 and TRBJ2-1; TRBD2 matches 12 bases. This CDR3 region has 16 residues. CDR1 DFQATT and CDR2 SNEGSKA come from the germline V gene (reference sequence). Germline trimming cut 0 bases from V and 7 bases from J; bases unmatched to any gene: 7. CDR3 sequence: CSARDTGLAGLNEQFF. The DNA of the CDR3 is TGCAGTGCTAGAGACACGGGACTAGCGGGTCTAAATGAGCAGTTCTTC.

V and J are TRBV27 and TRBJ2-7, with 11 bases identical to TRBD1. Germline V lookup: CDR1 MNHEY, CDR2 SMNVEV (reference sequence). The trim removed 3 bases at V and 5 bases at J, leaving 12 bases unmatched. The length of the CDR3 is 17 residues. CDR3 residues: CASSLGYRDRGYHEQYF. Written as DNA, the CDR3 is TGTGCCAGCAGTTTGGGGTACCGGGACAGGGGGTACCACGAGCAGTACTTC.

Many counts were recorded for this clonotype. The genes are TRBV12-3 or TRBV12-4 and TRBJ2-1; TRBD2 agrees at 10 bases. This CDR3 spans 14 amino acids. Unmatched junction bases numbered 4, after V lost 5 bases and J lost 6 bases. CDR3 amino acids: CASSLSGGGNEQFF. The CDR3 DNA reads TGTGCCAGCAGTCTAAGCGGGGGGGGCAATGAGCAGTTCTTC.

V usage is TRBV10-1 and J usage is TRBJ2-1, with D uncertain. V lost 7 bases and J lost 5, with 21 bases in between. Germline assignment: CDR1 WNHNN and CDR2 SYGVQD (reference sequence). The CDR3 sequence is 16 residues long. The CDR3 spells CASTAKATPANNEQFF. CDR3 DNA: TGCGCCAGCACAGCCAAGGCGACCCCAGCCAACAATGAGCAGTTCTTC.

This clonotype was seen a few times. The V call is TRBV12-3 or TRBV12-4, the J call TRBJ2-7; D remains unclear. The CDR3 contains 14 residues. The V gene lost 4 bases and the J gene lost 1 base, with 11 bases spanning the gap. The CDR3 region has the DNA TGTGCCAGCAGTTCCCGGGCCTTTTCCTACGAGCAGTACTTC. Its protein product is CASSSRAFSYEQYF.

This clonotype was observed a handful of times. The J gene is TRBJ2-1, the V gene TRBV7-9, with 7 bases aligning to TRBD2. This CDR3 has 16 amino acids. Trimming at V came to 1 base and at J to 3 bases, leaving 6 bases not matched to a gene. Germline CDR1 SEHNR, CDR2 FQNEAQ (reference sequence). This CDR3 is CASSLGGGRGYNEQFF. The CDR3 nucleotides are TGTGCCAGCAGCTTAGGGGGCGGGAGAGGCTACAATGAGCAGTTCTTC. Full variable domain (outside the CDR3, taken from reference TRBV7-9 and TRBJ2-1): DTGVSQNPRHKITKRGQNVTFRCDPISEHNRLYWYRQTLGQGPEFLTYFQNEAQLEKSRLLSDRFSAERPKGSFSTLEIQRTEQGDSAMYLCASSLGGGRGYNEQFFGPGTRLTVL.

This clonotype appeared many times. The rearrangement uses TRBV7-9 and TRBJ2-3, with TRBD2 matching 11 bases. CDR1 is SEHNR, CDR2 FQNEAQ, per germline (reference sequence). The junction had 5 bases not matched to a gene; V was cut back by 5 bases and J by 1 base. This CDR3 has 16 amino acids. This CDR3 is CASSMLTSGGTDTQYF. CDR3 coding DNA: TGTGCCAGCAGCATGCTGACTAGCGGGGGCACAGATACGCAGTATTTT.

This clonotype was seen ten or more times. The genes are TRBV20-1 and TRBJ2-5, with 11 bases identical to TRBD2. The V segment lost 2 bases and the J segment 2 bases; nucleotides outside the gene matches: 4. The length of the CDR3 is 15 residues. Looked up from germline, CDR1 is DFQATT and CDR2 is SNEGSKA (reference sequence). CDR3 DNA sequence: TGCAGTGCTAGAATAGCGGGAGGGCCGCAAGAGACCCAGTACTTC. It yields the protein CSARIAGGPQETQYF.

This clonotype showed up just a few times. The chain combines TRBV9 with TRBJ2-1, with D unclear. The germline V gene encodes CDR1 SGDLS and CDR2 YYNGEE. Trimming took 0 bases from V and 7 from J, leaving 11 bases between them. The CDR3 extends over 14 amino acids. The chain's CDR3 is CASSVEGQWNEQFF. CDR3 DNA: TGTGCCAGCAGCGTAGAAGGTCAGTGGAATGAGCAGTTCTTC.

This clonotype was seen only a few times. The chain joins TRBV28 to TRBJ1-6; tentative D call: TRBD1 (5 bases). V was cut by 5 bases and J by 8 bases, with 16 bases left in between. In germline, CDR1 is MDHEN, CDR2 SYDVKM. The CDR3 extends over 15 amino acids. CDR3 protein: CASSPRTRMDSPLHF. The CDR3 nucleotides are TGTGCCAGCAGTCCCCGGACACGTATGGATTCACCCCTCCACTTT.

The genes are TRBV11-1 and TRBJ2-7; D is unclear. V was pared by 5 bases and J by 3 bases, with 8 bases between. From germline, CDR1 is SGHAT and CDR2 FQDESV (reference sequence). The CDR3 has 12 amino acids. CDR3 residues: CASSHSDYEQYF. The CDR3 DNA reads as TGTGCCAGCAGCCACAGTGACTACGAGCAGTACTTC.

The rearrangement links TRBV12-3 or TRBV12-4 to TRBJ2-1; D is tentatively TRBD1 or TRBD2 (5 bases each). Trimming shortened V by 9 bases and J by 6 bases, and 15 bases separated the two germline ends. The CDR3 is 13 amino acids. DNA of the CDR3: TGTGCCAGTACAGGTGGAGGTGGCAATGAGCAGTTCTTC. This sequence encodes CASTGGGGNEQFF.

In its sample, this clonotype was seen a few times. The V and J genes are TRBV4-1 and TRBJ2-1; D is ambiguous. V was clipped by 0 bases and J by 9 bases, with 12 bases between them. CDR1 and CDR2 from the germline V gene are MGHRA and YSYEKL. The CDR3 is 14 amino acids. The CDR3: CASSQDRTALEQFF. The CDR3 DNA is TGCGCCAGCAGCCAAGATCGCACGGCTCTTGAGCAGTTCTTC.

This clonotype was detected only a few times. The chain is built from TRBV2 and TRBJ2-1; D is perhaps TRBD1 or TRBD2 (6 bases each). The CDR3 covers 16 residues. Between the trimmed V and J ends, which lost 5 bases and 2 bases, there was a span of 16 bases. The germline gives CDR1 SNHLY, CDR2 FYNNEI. CDR3 loop: CASSRRRGGTYNEQFF. Here the CDR3 DNA reads TGTGCCAGCAGTAGAAGAAGAGGGGGGACCTACAATGAGCAGTTCTTC.

This clonotype was observed a handful of times. The V call is TRBV11-2, the J call TRBJ2-1; TRBD1 matches at 11 bases. The germline gives CDR1 SGHAT, CDR2 FQNNGV. V gave up 4 bases and J gave up 7 bases; unmatched junction bases: 9. The CDR3 consists of 16 residues. The CDR3 nucleotides read TGTGCCAGCAGCTCACCCCGGGACAGGGGGATTAATGAGCAGTTCTTC. Amino acids: CASSSPRDRGINEQFF. Supplemented by reference TRBV11-2 and TRBJ2-1, the full variable domain reads EAGVAQSPRYKIIEKRQSVAFWCNPISGHATLYWYQQILGQGPKLLIQFQNNGVVDDSQLPKDRFSAERLKGVDSTLKIQPAKLEDSAVYLCASSSPRDRGINEQFFGPGTRLTVL.

In this sample, this clonotype turned up a few times. The V gene is TRBV20-1, the J gene TRBJ1-1; D is unresolved. The germline CDR1 and CDR2 sequences are DFQATT and SNEGSKA (reference sequence). The CDR3 contains 8 residues. Trimming took off 3 bases at V and 8 bases at J, with 1 base between the two ends. The CDR3 DNA is TGCAGTGCTAGCGAAGCTTTCTTT. It codes for CSASEAFF.

The gene calls are TRBV19 and TRBJ2-3, with D unresolved. The CDR3 covers 14 residues. The germline V and J ends were trimmed by 6 bases and 2 bases, with 12 bases remaining between them. The germline gives CDR1 LNHDA, CDR2 SQIVND (reference sequence). CDR3 nucleotides: TGTGCCAGTAGCGGTGGCGGATACACAGATACGCAGTATTTT. It is translated as CASSGGGYTDTQYF.

This clonotype came up a few times. This chain joins TRBV15 and TRBJ2-5; D is perhaps TRBD1 (6 bases). With 0 bases removed from V and 0 bases from J, the gap between germline ends came to 8 bases. Germline CDR1 reads LNHNV; CDR2 reads YYDKDF (reference sequence). The CDR3 runs to 15 residues. The DNA for the CDR3 is TGTGCCACCAGCAGAGATCGGACAGACCAAGAGACCCAGTACTTC. Translating it yields CATSRDRTDQETQYF.

The chain combines TRBV12-3 or TRBV12-4 with TRBJ2-3, with TRBD2 matching over 8 bases. This CDR3 is 16 amino acids long. V lost 5 bases, J lost 2 bases, and 9 bases stayed unmatched. The CDR3 region is CASSPLGAGDTDTQYF. The CDR3 region has the DNA TGTGCCAGCAGTCCCCTGGGAGCGGGAGACACAGATACGCAGTATTTT.